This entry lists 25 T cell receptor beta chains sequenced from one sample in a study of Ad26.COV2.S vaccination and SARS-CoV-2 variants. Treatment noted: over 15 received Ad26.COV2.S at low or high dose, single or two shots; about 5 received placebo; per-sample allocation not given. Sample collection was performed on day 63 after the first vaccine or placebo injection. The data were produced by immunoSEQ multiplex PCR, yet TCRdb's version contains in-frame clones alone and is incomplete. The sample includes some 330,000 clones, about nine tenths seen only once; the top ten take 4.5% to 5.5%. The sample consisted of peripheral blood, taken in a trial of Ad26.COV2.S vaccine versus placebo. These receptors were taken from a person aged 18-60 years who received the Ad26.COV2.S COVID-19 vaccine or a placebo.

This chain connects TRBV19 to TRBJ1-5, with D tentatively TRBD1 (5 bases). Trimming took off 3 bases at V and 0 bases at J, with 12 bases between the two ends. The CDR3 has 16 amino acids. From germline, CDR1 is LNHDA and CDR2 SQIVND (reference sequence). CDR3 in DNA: TGTGCCAGTAGTATTGGGGCCGGGCTTAGCAATCAGCCCCAGCATTTT. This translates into CASSIGAGLSNQPQHF.

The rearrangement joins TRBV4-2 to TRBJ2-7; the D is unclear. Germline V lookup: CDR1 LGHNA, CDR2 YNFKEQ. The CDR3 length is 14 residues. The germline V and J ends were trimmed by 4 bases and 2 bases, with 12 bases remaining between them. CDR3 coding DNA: TGTGCCAGCAGCCTCTCAGGCGGAACCTACGAGCAGTACGTC. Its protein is CASSLSGGTYEQYV.

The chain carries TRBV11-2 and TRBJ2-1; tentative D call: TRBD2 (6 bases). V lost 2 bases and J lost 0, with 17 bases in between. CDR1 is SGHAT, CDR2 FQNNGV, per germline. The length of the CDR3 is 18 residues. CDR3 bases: TGTGCCAGCAGCTTAAGGTCCGTGGGAGGTCCCTCCTACAATGAGCAGTTCTTC. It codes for CASSLRSVGGPSYNEQFF.

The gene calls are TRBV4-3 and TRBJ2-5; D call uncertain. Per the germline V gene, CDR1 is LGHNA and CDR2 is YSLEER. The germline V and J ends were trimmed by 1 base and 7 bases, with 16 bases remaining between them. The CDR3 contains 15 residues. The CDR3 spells CASSQGLDPSGTQYF. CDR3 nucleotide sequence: TGCGCCAGCAGCCAAGGTCTGGACCCGAGTGGGACCCAGTACTTC.

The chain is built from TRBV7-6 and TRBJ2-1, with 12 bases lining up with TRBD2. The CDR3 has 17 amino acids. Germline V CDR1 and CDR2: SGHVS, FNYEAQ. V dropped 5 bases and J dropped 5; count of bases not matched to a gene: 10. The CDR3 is CASSPRTSGTTHNEQFF. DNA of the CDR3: TGTGCCAGCAGCCCACGGACTAGCGGGACCACCCACAATGAGCAGTTCTTC. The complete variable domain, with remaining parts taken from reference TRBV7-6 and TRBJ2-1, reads GAGVSQSPRYKVTKRGQDVALRCDPISGHVSLYWYRQALGQGPEFLTYFNYEAQQDKSGLPNDRFSAERPEGSISTLTIQRTEQRDSAMYRCASSPRTSGTTHNEQFFGPGTRLTVL.

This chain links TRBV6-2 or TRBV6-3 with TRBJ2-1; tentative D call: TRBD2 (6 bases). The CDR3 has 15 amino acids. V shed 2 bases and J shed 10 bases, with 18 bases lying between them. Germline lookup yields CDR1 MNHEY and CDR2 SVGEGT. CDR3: CASSYPRTGVAEQFF. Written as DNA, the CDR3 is TGTGCCAGCAGTTACCCAAGGACGGGGGTGGCCGAGCAGTTCTTC.

In DNA, the CDR3 is TGTGCCAGCAGCCTGGTGTGGGGGCGAAAGAACACCGGGGAGCTGTTTTTT. This sequence encodes CASSLVWGRKNTGELFF. The chain links TRBV5-4 to TRBJ2-2; D is possibly TRBD1 (6 bases). In germline, CDR1 is SGHNT, CDR2 YYREEE (reference sequence). The V and J ends lost 4 bases and 1 base respectively, with 17 bases between them. The CDR3 is 17 amino acids.

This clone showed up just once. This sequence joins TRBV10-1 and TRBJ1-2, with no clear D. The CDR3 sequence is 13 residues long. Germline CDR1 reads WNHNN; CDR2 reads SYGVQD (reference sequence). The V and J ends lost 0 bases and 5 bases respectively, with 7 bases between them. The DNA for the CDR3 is TGCGCCAGCAGTGAGTCGAGTGGTTATGGCTACACCTTC. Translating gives CASSESSGYGYTF.

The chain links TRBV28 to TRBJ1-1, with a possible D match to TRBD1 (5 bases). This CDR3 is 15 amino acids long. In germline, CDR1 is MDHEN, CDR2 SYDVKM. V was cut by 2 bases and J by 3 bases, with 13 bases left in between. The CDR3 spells CASSLQGGRDTEAFF. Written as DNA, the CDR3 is TGTGCCAGCAGTTTACAGGGAGGGAGGGACACTGAAGCTTTCTTT.

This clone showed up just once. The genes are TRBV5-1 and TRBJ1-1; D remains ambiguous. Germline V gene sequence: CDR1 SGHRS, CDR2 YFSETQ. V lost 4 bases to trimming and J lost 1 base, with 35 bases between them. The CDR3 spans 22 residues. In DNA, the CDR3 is TGCGCCAGCAGCCCCCGGTGGCCGGGCAGTTCTCTTCAAGATTCTGGGAACACTGAAGCTTTCTTT. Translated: CASSPRWPGSSLQDSGNTEAFF.

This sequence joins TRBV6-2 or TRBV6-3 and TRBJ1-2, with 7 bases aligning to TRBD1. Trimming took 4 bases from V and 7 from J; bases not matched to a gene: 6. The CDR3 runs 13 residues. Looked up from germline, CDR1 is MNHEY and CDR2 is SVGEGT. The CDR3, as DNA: TGTGCCAGCAGTTCCAGACAGGGCGGTGGCTACACCTTC. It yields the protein CASSSRQGGGYTF.

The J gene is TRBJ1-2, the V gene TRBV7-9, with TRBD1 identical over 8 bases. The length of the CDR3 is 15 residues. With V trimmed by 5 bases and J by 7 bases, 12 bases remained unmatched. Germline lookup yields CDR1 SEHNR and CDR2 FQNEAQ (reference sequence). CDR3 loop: CASSNLDRVTIGYTF. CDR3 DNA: TGTGCCAGCAGCAACTTGGACAGGGTAACGATTGGCTACACCTTC.

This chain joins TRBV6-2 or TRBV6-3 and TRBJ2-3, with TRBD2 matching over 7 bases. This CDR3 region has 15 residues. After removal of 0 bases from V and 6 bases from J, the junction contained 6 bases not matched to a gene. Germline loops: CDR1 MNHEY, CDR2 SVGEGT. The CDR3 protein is CASSYSTDGGDTQYF. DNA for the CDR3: TGTGCCAGCAGTTACTCGACGGACGGGGGGGATACGCAGTATTTT.

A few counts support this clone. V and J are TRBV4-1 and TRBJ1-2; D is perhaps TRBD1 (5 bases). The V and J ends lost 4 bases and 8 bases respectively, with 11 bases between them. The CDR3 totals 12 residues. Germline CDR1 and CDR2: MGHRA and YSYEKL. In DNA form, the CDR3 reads TGCGCCAGCAGCCTTCAGGGTTGGGGCTACACCTTC. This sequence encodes CASSLQGWGYTF.

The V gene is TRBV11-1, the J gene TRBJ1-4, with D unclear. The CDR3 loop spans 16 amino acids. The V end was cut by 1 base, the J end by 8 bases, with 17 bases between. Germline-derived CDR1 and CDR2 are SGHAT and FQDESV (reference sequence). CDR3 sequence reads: CASSLETDLLKEKLFF. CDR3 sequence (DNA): TGTGCCAGCAGCTTAGAAACGGATCTCCTTAAGGAAAAACTGTTTTTT.

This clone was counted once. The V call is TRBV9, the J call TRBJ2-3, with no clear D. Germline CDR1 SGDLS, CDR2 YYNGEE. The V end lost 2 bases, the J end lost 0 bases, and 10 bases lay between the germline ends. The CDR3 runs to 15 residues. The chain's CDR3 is CASSVGKASTDTQYF. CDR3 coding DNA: TGTGCCAGCAGCGTCGGCAAAGCTAGCACAGATACGCAGTATTTT. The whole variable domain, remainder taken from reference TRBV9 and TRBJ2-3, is DSGVTQTPKHLITATGQRVTLRCSPRSGDLSVYWYQQSLDQGLQFLIQYYNGEERAKGNILERFSAQQFPDLHSELNLSSLELGDSALYFCASSVGKASTDTQYFGPGTRLTVL.

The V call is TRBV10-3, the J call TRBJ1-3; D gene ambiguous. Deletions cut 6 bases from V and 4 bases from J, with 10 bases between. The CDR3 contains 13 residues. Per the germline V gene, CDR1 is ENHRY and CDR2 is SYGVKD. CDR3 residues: CAIRPSQGNTIYF. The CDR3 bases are TGTGCCATCAGGCCCTCTCAAGGAAACACCATATATTTT.

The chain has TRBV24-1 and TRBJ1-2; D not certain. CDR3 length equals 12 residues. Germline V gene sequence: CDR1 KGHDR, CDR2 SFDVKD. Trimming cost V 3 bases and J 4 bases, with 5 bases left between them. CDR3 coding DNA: TGTGCCACCAGTGATCCAGGCTATGGCTACACCTTC. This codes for CATSDPGYGYTF.

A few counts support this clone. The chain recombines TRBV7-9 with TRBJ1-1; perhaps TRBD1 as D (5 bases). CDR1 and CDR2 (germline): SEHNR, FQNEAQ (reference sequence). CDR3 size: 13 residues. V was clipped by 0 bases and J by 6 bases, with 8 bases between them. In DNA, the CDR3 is TGTGCCAGCAGCTTAGCGCGAGGGGCTGAAGCTTTCTTT. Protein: CASSLARGAEAFF.

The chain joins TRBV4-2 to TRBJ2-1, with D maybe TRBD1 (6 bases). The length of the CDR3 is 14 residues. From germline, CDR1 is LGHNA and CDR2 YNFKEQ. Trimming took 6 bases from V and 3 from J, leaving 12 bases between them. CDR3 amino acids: CASSLEGVYNEQFF. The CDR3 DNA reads TGTGCCAGCAGTCTCGAGGGGGTCTACAATGAGCAGTTCTTC.

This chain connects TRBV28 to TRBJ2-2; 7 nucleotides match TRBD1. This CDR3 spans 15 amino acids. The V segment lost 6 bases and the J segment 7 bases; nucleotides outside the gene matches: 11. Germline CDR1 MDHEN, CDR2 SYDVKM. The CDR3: CASSLGQAGDGELFF. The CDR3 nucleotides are TGTGCCAGCAGCCTCGGACAGGCGGGTGACGGGGAGCTGTTTTTT.

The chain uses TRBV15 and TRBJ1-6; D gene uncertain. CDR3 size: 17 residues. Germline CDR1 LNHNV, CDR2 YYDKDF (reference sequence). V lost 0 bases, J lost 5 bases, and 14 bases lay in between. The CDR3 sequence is CATSRDSGVSDNSPLHF. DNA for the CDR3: TGTGCCACCAGCAGAGATAGTGGGGTCTCAGATAATTCACCCCTCCACTTT.

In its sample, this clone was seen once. The CDR3, as DNA: TGTGCCAGCAGCTTAGTAGCGTTGGGGGGAGAAGAGACCCAGTACTTC. Protein product: CASSLVALGGEETQYF. The chain uses TRBV13 and TRBJ2-5; D may be TRBD2 (6 bases). CDR3 size: 16 residues. Germline CDR1 reads PRHDT; CDR2 reads FYEKMQ (reference sequence). The ends were cut back, 1 base at V and 3 bases at J, with 15 bases in the middle.

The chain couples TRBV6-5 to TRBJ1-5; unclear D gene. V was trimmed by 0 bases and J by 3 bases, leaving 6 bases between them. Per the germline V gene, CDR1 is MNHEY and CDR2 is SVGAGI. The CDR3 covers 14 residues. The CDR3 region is CASSYSGDNQPQHF. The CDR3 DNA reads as TGTGCCAGCAGTTACTCAGGAGACAATCAGCCCCAGCATTTT.

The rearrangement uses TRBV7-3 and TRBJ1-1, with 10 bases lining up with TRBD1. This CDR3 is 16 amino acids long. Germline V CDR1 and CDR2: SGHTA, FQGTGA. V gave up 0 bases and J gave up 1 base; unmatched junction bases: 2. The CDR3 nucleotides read TGTGCCAGCAGCTTAACGACAGGGGGCTCGAACACTGAAGCTTTCTTT. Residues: CASSLTTGGSNTEAFF.